The 14 T cell receptor beta chains reported below all come from one sample, sequenced in a study of graft-versus-host responses after intestinal transplantation. The method was immunoSEQ multiplex PCR; TCRdb's version includes in-frame clones alone and lacks a portion of them. The sample lists 90,000 or so clones; approximately 78% were seen once. The antigens for these receptors are not known. This specimen consisted of unstimulated CD4+ T cells sorted from spleen or lymph node cells, obtained before intestinal transplant. The receptors originated from a human donor who received an intestinal transplant.

The chain links TRBV10-1 to TRBJ2-1; possible D gene TRBD2, 6 bases. This CDR3 has 14 amino acids. The germline gives CDR1 WNHNN, CDR2 SYGVQD (reference sequence). Trimming shortened V by 5 bases and J by 1 base, and 9 bases separated the two germline ends. CDR3 nucleotides: TGCGCCAGCAGTCTGACTAGTTCCTACAATGAGCAGTTCTTC. Its protein is CASSLTSSYNEQFF.

The V and J genes are TRBV12-2 and TRBJ2-6; the D call in the table, TRBD2, was not verified against the DNA. TRBV12-2 is noted as a pseudogene. The CDR3 length is 19 residues. CDR3 sequence reads: CASRSAEGGLFSGANVLTF. CDR3 in DNA: TGTGCAAGTCGCTCGGCGGAGGGAGGTCTTTTCTCTGGGGCCAACGTCCTGACTTTC.

This clone was observed once. The J gene is TRBJ1-2, the V gene TRBV7-2; D may be TRBD1 (5 bases). V gave up 4 bases and J gave up 4 bases, with 10 bases separating them. There are 13 residues in the CDR3. CDR1 is SGHTA, CDR2 FQGNSA, per germline. CDR3 amino acids: CASSWGGGYGYTF. CDR3 DNA: TGTGCCAGCAGCTGGGGCGGGGGCTATGGCTACACCTTC. Full variable domain (outside the CDR3, taken from reference TRBV7-2 and TRBJ1-2): GAGVSQSPSNKVTEKGKDVELRCDPISGHTALYWYRQSLGQGLEFLIYFQGNSAPDKSGLPSDRFSAERTGGSVSTLTIQRTQQEDSAVYLCASSWGGGYGYTFGSGTRLTVV.

This sequence joins TRBV6-5 and TRBJ1-5, with D possibly being TRBD1 (6 bases). CDR3 length: 14 residues. Trimming removed 4 bases from V and 2 bases from J, with 9 bases in between. Germline-derived CDR1 and CDR2 are MNHEY and SVGAGI. CDR3 DNA: TGTGCCAGCAGTTCAGGGGCTCGCAATCAGCCCCAGCATTTT. This gives the protein CASSSGARNQPQHF.

CDR3 DNA sequence: TGTGCCAGCATTCCTCACCACAGTTACGAGCAGTACTTC. It encodes CASIPHHSYEQYF. The V and J genes are TRBV6-1 and TRBJ2-7; D is unclear. The CDR3 length is 13 residues. Germline V gene lookup returns CDR1 MNHNS and CDR2 SASEGT. The germline V and J ends were trimmed by 7 bases and 4 bases, with 14 bases remaining between them.

Concerning this clone: Relative to the germline gene, one junction end is altered; a read error may explain this. The chain links TRBV6-1 to TRBJ1-4, with D hard to call. Germline V gene sequence: CDR1 MNHNS, CDR2 SASEGT. The length of the CDR3 is 14 residues. CDR3 sequence reads: CASTEEGGNEKLFF. CDR3 in DNA: TGTGCCAGCACTGAGGAAGGAGGGAATGAAAAATTGTTTTTT.

The rearrangement uses TRBV5-1 and TRBJ2-5; perhaps TRBD2 as D (5 bases). Trimming took 6 bases from V and 3 from J, leaving 18 bases between them. Germline CDR1 and CDR2: SGHRS and YFSETQ. This CDR3 region has 15 residues. The CDR3 protein is CASKVQTNMKETQYF. CDR3 DNA sequence: TGCGCCAGCAAGGTGCAGACTAACATGAAAGAGACCCAGTACTTC.

This rearrangement joins TRBV7-2 to TRBJ1-5, with D possibly matching TRBD1 (6 bases). The germline V and J ends were trimmed by 3 bases and 8 bases, with 11 bases remaining between them. CDR3 length: 13 amino acids. Germline assignment: CDR1 SGHTA and CDR2 FQGNSA. CDR3 coding DNA: TGTGCCAGCAGCTTCGGGGGGCCTGAGCCCCAGCATTTT. Protein sequence: CASSFGGPEPQHF.

The chain carries TRBV2 and TRBJ2-4; D possibly corresponds to TRBD1 (5 bases). The V end was cut by 4 bases, the J end by 1 base, with 20 bases between. There are 18 residues in the CDR3. CDR1 is SNHLY, CDR2 FYNNEI, per germline. The CDR3 loop is CASSGRVWGGGAKNIQYF. The CDR3 DNA follows: TGTGCCAGCAGTGGCCGCGTTTGGGGCGGTGGGGCCAAAAACATTCAGTACTTC.

This chain uses TRBV19 with TRBJ1-2; the D gene is possibly TRBD1 (6 bases). Germline-derived CDR1 and CDR2 are LNHDA and SQIVND (reference sequence). The V end lost 3 bases, the J end lost 5 bases, and 10 bases lay between the germline ends. This CDR3 is built from 13 residues. DNA for the CDR3: TGTGCCAGTAGTATGACTCAGGGGTATGGCTACACCTTC. Translating it yields CASSMTQGYGYTF.

The CDR3 loop reads CASNKLAGGYNEQFF. CDR3 bases: TGTGCCAGCAACAAGCTAGCGGGGGGATACAATGAGCAGTTCTTC. The chain is built from TRBV28 and TRBJ2-1, with 11 nucleotides matching TRBD2. The germline CDR1 and CDR2 sequences are MDHEN and SYDVKM. With V trimmed by 7 bases and J by 4 bases, 6 bases remained unmatched. This CDR3 is built from 15 residues.

The rearrangement uses TRBV2 and TRBJ2-3; TRBD2 is a possible D gene (5 bases). CDR1 is SNHLY, CDR2 FYNNEI, per germline. This CDR3 has 14 residues. V dropped 4 bases and J dropped 0 bases, with 8 bases sitting between them. CDR3 nucleotide sequence: TGTGCCAGCAGTGGCGGACTTAGCACAGATACGCAGTATTTT. Its protein product is CASSGGLSTDTQYF.

This clone was observed a single time. This CDR3 is CATGAPEMNTEAFF. CDR3 coding DNA: TGTGCCACAGGGGCACCAGAAATGAACACTGAAGCTTTCTTT. The chain recombines TRBV6-5 with TRBJ1-1; D perhaps matches TRBD1 (6 bases). Per germline, CDR1 MNHEY and CDR2 SVGAGI. Trimming shortened V by 10 bases and J by 0 bases, and 15 bases separated the two germline ends. The CDR3 covers 14 residues.

This chain joins TRBV5-4 and TRBJ2-1; 8 positions match TRBD1. CDR1 is SGHNT, CDR2 YYREEE, per germline (reference sequence). The CDR3 covers 17 residues. V shed 0 bases and J 3 bases; nucleotides not matched to a gene: 8. DNA of the CDR3: TGTGCCAGCAGCTTGGGGGCAGGGGGCGGATACTACAATGAGCAGTTCTTC. Residues: CASSLGAGGGYYNEQFF. Full variable domain (rest looked up from reference TRBV5-4 and TRBJ2-1): ETGVTQSPTHLIKTRGQQVTLRCSSQSGHNTVSWYQQALGQGPQFIFQYYREEENGRGNFPPRFSGLQFPNYSSELNVNALELDDSALYLCASSLGAGGGYYNEQFFGPGTRLTVL.